This record covers a single T cell receptor (beta chain). Its antigen is still unknown. Clones were sequenced by immunoSEQ multiplex PCR, and TCRdb holds only the in-frame ones, with some missing. The sample shows about 15,000 clones, approximately 60% of them seen only once. These data originate in a study of T cell repertoires in ileal Crohn's disease. General study findings and limits: Clonality above 26.8% at surgery always came with endoscopic recurrence.

Trimming removed 0 bases from V and 1 base from J; junction bases left unmatched: 3. In germline, CDR1 is SGHTA, CDR2 FQGNSA. CDR3 length: 16 amino acids. This receptor was identified in an adult with Crohn's disease. The sequencing input was ileal tissue. J is TRBJ2-1 and V is TRBV7-2; 7 bases agree with TRBD2. The CDR3 region is CASSLAVGGSYNEQFF. CDR3 sequence (DNA): TGTGCCAGCAGCTTAGCCGTGGGGGGGTCCTACAATGAGCAGTTCTTC.